This T cell receptor (beta chain) was captured in a study of T cell clusters in autoimmune cytopenias (dated by TCRdb to between 2019 and 2020). Study-level background: Per sample, TRB sequencing gave a median depth of about 53,000 reads and a median of about 2,300 distinct TRB clonotypes. Peripheral blood TRB and IGH repertoires were sequenced in autoimmune cytopenia patients at active disease and during treatment follow-up, alongside healthy, CLL and autoimmune hepatitis controls. The study aimed to test whether autoimmune cytopenia patients carry a disease-specific immune repertoire signature usable as a blood-based biomarker.

No count is recorded, though its frequency marks this clonotype as medium-sized (0.01 to 0.1%). The specificity of this receptor is unknown. General study outcomes and caveats: GLIPH results suggested that primary autoimmune cytopenia patients were missing physiological T cell clusters, with 50 or so clusters found only in healthy donors compared with 15 to 20 found only in patients. The T cell clusters were defined in silico only, and their functional role remained to be validated experimentally. Compared with active autoimmune hepatitis patients, healthy donors had almost three times as many exclusive TRB clusters, a finding consistent with an autoimmunity-wide signature. TRB repertoire shifts, with less even repertoires in secondary cytopenia and CLL, mostly reflected lymphoma bias rather than autoimmunity. In the comparison of secondary cytopenia with CLL, no cluster-lack signature showed up, apparently because the dominant lymphoma-associated repertoire masked the signature.

Taken from cysteine to phenylalanine, the CDR3 has 14 residues. No DNA sequence was recorded. CDR1 and CDR2 were assigned from the germline V gene (reference sequence) as MNHEY and SMNVEV. TRB rearrangements were amplified by multiplex PCR using a touch-down protocol with TRB-A and TRB-B primer pools mixed in one tube. Illumina adapters and sample indices were added to the amplicons through two consecutive PCR reactions performed with Phusion HS II polymerase. Amplicons were gel-purified with the NucleoSpin Gel and PCR Clean-up kit, then quantified by Qubit and quality-checked on an Agilent 2100 Bioanalyzer. Libraries were sequenced on an Illumina MiSeq using 600-cycle, single-indexed, paired-end runs. As for how the authors treated the data: TRB reads were aligned and assembled with MiXCR version 2.1.12 using the default MiXCR reference library. A clone was defined by each unique CDR3 nucleotide sequence, and the analysis included only productive sequences with two or more reads. Repertoire diversity was assessed with alpha-parameterized diversity profiles (alpha 0 to 5), including the Shannon (alpha 1) and Simpson (alpha 2) indices, which were computed with an R script. Combinatorial TRB VJ usage was calculated with the tcR package and was compared between cohorts by principal component analysis performed with ade4. GLIPH clustering of TCRbeta CDR3s was carried out on cohort pairs matched by age and read depth, and cluster frequencies were compared by Wilcoxon test. One entry per CDR3 protein sequence results from the TCRdb reprocessing of the reads, with DNA left out. These V and J calls are TCRdb output, not the study's own analysis. The sample table holds over 2,000 distinct CDR3 sequences. 30% of the sample goes to the ten largest clones.

Each sample's TRB amplification started from roughly 260 ng of peripheral blood genomic DNA, which corresponds to tens of thousands of genome equivalents. The chain is made from TRBV27 and TRBJ2-1; the D gene TCRdb calls, TRBD1, cannot be checked with no DNA. Sequencing input: peripheral blood. The origin of this receptor is a human donor with an autoimmune cytopenia or autoimmune hepatitis (not recorded which). The CDR3 corresponds to CASSPDRAYNEQFF.